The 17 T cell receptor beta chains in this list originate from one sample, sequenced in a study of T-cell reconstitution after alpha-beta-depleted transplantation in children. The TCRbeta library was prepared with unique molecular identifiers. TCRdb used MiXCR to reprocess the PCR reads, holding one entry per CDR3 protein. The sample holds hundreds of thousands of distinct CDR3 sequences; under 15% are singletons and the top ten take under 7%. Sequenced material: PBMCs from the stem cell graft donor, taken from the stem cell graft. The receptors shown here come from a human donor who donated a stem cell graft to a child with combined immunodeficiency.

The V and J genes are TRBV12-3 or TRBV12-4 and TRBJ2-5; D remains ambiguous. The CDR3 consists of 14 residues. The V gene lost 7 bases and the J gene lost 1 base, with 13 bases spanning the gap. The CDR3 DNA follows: TGTGCCAGCACCAAATTCCGGGTCCAAGAGACCCAGTACTTC. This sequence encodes CASTKFRVQETQYF.

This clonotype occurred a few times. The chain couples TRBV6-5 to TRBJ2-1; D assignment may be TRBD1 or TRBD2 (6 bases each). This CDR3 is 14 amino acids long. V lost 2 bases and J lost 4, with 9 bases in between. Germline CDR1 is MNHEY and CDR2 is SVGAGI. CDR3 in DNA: TGTGCCAGCAGTTACCTAGGGGGGTACAATGAGCAGTTCTTC. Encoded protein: CASSYLGGYNEQFF.

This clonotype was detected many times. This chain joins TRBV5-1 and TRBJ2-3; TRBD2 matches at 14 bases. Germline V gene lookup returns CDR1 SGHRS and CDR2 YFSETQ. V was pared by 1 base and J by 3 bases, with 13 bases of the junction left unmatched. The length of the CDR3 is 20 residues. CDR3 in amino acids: CASSLPERETSGGATDTQYF. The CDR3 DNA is TGCGCCAGCAGCTTGCCGGAACGGGAGACTAGCGGGGGGGCAACAGATACGCAGTATTTT.

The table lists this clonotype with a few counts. The CDR3, as DNA: TGCGCCAGCAACGAGGGACAGGGAGAGAACACTGAAGCTTTCTTT. Its translation is CASNEGQGENTEAFF. The chain has TRBV5-1 and TRBJ1-1; 9 nucleotides match TRBD1. Germline values: CDR1 SGHRS, CDR2 YFSETQ. V shed 6 bases, J shed 1 base, and the junction held 7 bases outside the gene matches. CDR3 length: 15 residues.

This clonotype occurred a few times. CDR3 sequence reads: CASSLVVGFPQPQHF. The CDR3 DNA sequence: TGTGCCAGCAGCTTGGTAGTAGGGTTTCCGCAGCCCCAGCATTTT. This chain connects TRBV7-6 to TRBJ1-5, with D uncertain. Trimming stripped 3 bases from V and 7 bases from J, with 16 bases between. Per the germline V gene, CDR1 is SGHVS and CDR2 is FNYEAQ. The CDR3 loop spans 15 amino acids.

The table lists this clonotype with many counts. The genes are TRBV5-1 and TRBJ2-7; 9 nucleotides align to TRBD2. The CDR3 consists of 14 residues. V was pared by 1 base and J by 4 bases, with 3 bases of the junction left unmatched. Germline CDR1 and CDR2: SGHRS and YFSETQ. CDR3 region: CASSLLLAGYEQYF. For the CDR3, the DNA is TGCGCCAGCAGCTTGCTACTAGCGGGTTACGAGCAGTACTTC.

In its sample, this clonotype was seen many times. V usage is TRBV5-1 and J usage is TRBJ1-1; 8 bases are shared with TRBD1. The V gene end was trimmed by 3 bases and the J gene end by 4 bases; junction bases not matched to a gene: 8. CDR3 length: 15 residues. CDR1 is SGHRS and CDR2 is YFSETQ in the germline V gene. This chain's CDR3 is CASSYTGGESTEAFF. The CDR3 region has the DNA TGCGCCAGCAGCTATACAGGGGGAGAATCCACTGAAGCTTTCTTT.

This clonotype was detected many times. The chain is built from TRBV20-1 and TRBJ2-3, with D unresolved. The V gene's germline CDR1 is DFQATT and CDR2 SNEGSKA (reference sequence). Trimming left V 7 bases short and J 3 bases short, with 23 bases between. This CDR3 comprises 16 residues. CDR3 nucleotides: TGCAGTGTTCAGAGTGGTGTCGGGCCAAGGACAGATACGCAGTATTTT. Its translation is CSVQSGVGPRTDTQYF.

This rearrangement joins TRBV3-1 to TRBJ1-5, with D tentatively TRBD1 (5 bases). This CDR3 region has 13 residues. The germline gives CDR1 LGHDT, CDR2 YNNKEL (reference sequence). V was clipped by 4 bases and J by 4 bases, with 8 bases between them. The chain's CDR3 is CASSPQVNQPQHF. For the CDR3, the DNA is TGTGCCAGCAGCCCACAGGTAAATCAGCCCCAGCATTTT.

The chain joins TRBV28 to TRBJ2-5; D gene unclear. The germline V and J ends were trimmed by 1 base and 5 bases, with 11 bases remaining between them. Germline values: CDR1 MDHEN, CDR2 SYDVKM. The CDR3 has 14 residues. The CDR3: CASSLFSVGETQYF. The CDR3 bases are TGTGCCAGCAGTTTATTTTCGGTTGGCGAGACCCAGTACTTC.

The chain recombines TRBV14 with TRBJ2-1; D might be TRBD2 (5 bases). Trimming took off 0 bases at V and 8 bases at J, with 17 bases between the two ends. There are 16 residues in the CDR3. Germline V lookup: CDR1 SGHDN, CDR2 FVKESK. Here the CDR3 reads CASSQDRPSPWDEQFF. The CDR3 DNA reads TGTGCCAGCAGCCAAGATAGGCCTAGCCCTTGGGATGAGCAGTTCTTC.

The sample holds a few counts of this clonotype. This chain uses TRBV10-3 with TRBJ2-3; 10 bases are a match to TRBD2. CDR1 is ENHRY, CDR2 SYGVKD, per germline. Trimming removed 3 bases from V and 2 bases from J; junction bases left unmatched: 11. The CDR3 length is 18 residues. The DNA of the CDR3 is TGTGCCATCAGTGAATCATTCGCTAGCGGGGGTTACACAGATACGCAGTATTTT. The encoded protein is CAISESFASGGYTDTQYF.

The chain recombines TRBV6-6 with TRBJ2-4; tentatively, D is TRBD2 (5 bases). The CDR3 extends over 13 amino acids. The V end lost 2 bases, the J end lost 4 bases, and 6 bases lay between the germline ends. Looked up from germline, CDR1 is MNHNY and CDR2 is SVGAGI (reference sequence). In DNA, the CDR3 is TGTGCCAGCAGTTACGGGGAGAAAAACATTCAGTACTTC. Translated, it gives CASSYGEKNIQYF.

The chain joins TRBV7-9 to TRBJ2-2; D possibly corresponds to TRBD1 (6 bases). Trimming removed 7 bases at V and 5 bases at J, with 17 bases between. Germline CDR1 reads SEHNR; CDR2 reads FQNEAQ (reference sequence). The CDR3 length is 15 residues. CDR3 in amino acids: CASTPRGGFTGELFF. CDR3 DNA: TGTGCCAGCACCCCCAGGGGCGGTTTTACCGGGGAGCTGTTTTTT.

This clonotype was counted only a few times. DNA of the CDR3: TGTGCCAGCAGTTACGGAATAGGCGGGAACACCGGGGAGCTGTTTTTT. Its translation: CASSYGIGGNTGELFF. The chain carries TRBV6-5 and TRBJ2-2; D call uncertain. This CDR3 contains 16 residues. Germline V CDR1 and CDR2: MNHEY, SVGAGI. V lost 2 bases, J lost 1 base, and 11 bases lay in between.

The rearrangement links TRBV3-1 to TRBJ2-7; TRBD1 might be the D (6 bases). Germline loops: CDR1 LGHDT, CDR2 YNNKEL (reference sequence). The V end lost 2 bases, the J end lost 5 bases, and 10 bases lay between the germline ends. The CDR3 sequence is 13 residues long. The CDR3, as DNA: TGTGCCAGCAGCCAATCACAGGGAAACGAGCAGTACTTC. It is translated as CASSQSQGNEQYF.

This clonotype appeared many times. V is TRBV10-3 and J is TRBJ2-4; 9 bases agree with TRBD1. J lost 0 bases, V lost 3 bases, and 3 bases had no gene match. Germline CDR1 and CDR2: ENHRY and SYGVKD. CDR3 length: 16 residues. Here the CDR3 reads CAISDPDRGAKNIQYF. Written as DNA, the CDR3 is TGTGCCATCAGTGACCCGGACAGGGGAGCCAAAAACATTCAGTACTTC.